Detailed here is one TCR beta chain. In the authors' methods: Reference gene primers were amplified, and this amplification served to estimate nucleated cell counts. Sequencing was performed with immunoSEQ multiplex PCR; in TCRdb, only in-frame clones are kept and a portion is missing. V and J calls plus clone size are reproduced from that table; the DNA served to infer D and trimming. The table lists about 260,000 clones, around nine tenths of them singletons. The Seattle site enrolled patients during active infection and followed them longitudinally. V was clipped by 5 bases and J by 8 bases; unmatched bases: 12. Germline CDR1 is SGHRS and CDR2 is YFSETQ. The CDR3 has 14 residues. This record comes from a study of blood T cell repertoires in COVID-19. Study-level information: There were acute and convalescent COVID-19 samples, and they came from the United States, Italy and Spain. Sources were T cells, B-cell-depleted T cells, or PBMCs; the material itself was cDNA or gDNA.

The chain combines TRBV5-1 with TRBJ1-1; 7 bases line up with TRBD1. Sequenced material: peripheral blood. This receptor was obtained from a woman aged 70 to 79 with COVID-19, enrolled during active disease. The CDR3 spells CASRSYLPGQEAFF. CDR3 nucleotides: TGCGCCAGCAGATCGTATCTGCCGGGACAGGAAGCTTTCTTT.